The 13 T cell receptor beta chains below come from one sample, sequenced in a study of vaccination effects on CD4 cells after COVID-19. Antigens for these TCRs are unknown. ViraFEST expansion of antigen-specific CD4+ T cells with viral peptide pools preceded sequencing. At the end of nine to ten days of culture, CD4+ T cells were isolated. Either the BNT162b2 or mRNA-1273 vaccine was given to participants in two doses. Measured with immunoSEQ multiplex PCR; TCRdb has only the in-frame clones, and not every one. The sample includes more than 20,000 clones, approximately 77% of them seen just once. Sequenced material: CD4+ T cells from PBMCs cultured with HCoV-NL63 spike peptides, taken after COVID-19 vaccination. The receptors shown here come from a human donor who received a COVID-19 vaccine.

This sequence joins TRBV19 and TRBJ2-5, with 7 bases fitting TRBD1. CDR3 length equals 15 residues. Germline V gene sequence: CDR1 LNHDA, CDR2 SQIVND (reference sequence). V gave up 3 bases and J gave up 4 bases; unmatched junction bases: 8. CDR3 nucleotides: TGTGCCAGTAGTATGATACAGGGGTCGGGAGAGACCCAGTACTTC. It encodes CASSMIQGSGETQYF. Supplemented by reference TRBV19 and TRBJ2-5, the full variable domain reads DGGITQSPKYLFRKEGQNVTLSCEQNLNHDAMYWYRQDPGQGLRLIYYSQIVNDFQKGDIAEGYSVSREKKESFPLTVTSAQKNPTAFYLCASSMIQGSGETQYFGPGTRLLVL.

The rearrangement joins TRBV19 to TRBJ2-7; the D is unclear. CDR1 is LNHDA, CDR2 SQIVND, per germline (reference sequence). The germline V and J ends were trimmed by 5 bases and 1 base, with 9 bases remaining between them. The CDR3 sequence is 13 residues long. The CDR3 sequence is CASSFSVSYEQYF. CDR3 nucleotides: TGTGCCAGTAGTTTTTCGGTATCCTACGAGCAGTACTTC.

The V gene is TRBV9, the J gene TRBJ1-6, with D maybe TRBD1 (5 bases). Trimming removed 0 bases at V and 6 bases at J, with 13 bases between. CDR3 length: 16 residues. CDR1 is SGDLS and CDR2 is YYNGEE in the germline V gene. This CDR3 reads CASSVAYGTVNSPLHF. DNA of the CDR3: TGTGCCAGCAGCGTAGCTTACGGGACGGTTAATTCACCCCTCCACTTT.

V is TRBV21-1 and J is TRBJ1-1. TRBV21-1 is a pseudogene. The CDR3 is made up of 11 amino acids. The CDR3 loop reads CAIGTRTEAFF. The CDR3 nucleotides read TGTGCCATCGGGACGCGCACTGAAGCTTTCTTT.

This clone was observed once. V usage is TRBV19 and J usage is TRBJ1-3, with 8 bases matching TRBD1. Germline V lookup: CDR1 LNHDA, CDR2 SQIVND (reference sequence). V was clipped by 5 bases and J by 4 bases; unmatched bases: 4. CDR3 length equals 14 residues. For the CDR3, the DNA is TGTGCCAGTAGTGACAGGGGTTCAGGAAACACCATATATTTT. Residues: CASSDRGSGNTIYF.

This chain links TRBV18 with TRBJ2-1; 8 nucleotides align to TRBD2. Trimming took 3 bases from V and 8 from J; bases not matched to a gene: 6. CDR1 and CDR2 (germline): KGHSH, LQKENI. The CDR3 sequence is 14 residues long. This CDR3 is CASSPTGGSHEQFF. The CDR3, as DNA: TGTGCCAGCTCACCTACGGGGGGGTCGCATGAGCAGTTCTTC.

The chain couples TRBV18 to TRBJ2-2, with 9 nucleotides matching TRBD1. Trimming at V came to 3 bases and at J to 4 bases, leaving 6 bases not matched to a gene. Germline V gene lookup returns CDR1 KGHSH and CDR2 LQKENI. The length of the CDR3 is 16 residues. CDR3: CASSPLGTGSTGELFF. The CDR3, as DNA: TGTGCCAGCTCACCGCTAGGGACAGGGTCCACCGGGGAGCTGTTTTTT.

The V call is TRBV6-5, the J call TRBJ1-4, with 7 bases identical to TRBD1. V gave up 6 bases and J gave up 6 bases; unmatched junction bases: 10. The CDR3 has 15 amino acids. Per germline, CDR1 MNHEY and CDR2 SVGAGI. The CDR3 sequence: CASSRRQGYYEKLFF. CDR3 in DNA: TGTGCCAGCAGCCGACGACAGGGTTATTATGAAAAACTGTTTTTT.

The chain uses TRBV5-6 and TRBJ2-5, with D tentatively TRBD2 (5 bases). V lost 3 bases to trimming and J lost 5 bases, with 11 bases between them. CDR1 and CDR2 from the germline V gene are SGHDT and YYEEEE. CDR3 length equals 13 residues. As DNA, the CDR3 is TGTGCCAGCAGCTCGAGGGTGGGCGAGACCCAGTACTTC. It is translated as CASSSRVGETQYF.

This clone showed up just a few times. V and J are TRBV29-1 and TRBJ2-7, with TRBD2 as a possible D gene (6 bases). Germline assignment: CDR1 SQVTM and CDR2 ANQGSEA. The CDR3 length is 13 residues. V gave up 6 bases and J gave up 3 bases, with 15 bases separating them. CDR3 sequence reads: CSVTTGAFYEQYF. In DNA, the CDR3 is TGCAGCGTGACTACGGGAGCCTTCTACGAGCAGTACTTC.

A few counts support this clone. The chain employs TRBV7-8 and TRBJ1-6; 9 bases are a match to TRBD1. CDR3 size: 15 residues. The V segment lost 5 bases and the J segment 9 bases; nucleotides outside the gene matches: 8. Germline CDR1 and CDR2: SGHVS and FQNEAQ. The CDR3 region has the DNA TGTGCCAGCAGCACCAGGACAGGGGCTGGTTCACCCCTCCACTTT. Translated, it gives CASSTRTGAGSPLHF.

This chain's CDR3 is CASSYSRVSNQPQHF. For the CDR3, the DNA is TGTGCCAGCAGTTACTCCAGGGTGAGCAATCAGCCCCAGCATTTT. The chain uses TRBV6-5 and TRBJ1-5, with D perhaps matching TRBD1 (5 bases). V lost 0 bases to trimming and J lost 1 base, with 7 bases between them. Germline V lookup: CDR1 MNHEY, CDR2 SVGAGI. There are 15 residues in the CDR3.

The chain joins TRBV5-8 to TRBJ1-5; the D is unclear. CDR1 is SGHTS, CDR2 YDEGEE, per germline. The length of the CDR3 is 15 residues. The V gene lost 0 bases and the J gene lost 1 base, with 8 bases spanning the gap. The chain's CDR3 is CASSLGLVSNQPQHF. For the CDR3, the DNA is TGTGCCAGCAGCTTGGGGTTAGTGAGCAATCAGCCCCAGCATTTT.